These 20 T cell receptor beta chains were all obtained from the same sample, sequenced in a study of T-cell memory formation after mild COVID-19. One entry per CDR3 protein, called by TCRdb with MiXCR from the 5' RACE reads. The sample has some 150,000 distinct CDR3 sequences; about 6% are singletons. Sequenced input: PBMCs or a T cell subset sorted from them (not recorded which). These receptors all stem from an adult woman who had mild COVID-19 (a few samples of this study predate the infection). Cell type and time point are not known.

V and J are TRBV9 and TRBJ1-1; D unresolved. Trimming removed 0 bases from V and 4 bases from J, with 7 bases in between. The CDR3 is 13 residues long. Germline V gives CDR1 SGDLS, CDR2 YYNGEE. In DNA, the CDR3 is TGTGCCAGCAGCGTAGGGTGGGGCACTGAAGCTTTCTTT. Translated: CASSVGWGTEAFF.

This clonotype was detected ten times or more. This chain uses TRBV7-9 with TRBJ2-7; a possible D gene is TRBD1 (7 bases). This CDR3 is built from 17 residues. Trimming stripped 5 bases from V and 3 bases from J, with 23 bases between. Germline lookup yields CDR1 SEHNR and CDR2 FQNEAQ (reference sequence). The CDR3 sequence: CASSRGGTVEFNYEQYF. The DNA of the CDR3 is TGTGCCAGCAGCCGAGGCGGGACAGTCGAGTTTAACTACGAGCAGTACTTC.

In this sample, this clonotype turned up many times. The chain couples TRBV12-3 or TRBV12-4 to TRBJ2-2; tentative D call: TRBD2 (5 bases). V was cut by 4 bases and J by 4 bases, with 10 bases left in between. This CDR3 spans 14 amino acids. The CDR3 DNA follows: TGTGCCAGCAGTTCCTGGACTCTCACCGGGGAGCTGTTTTTT. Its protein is CASSSWTLTGELFF.

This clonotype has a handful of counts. This chain's CDR3 is CASSLGRVAGVDEQYF. CDR3 coding DNA: TGTGCCAGCAGCTTAGGTCGGGTAGCGGGAGTCGACGAGCAGTACTTC. This rearrangement joins TRBV11-3 to TRBJ2-7; 9 bases agree with TRBD2. Germline V gene sequence: CDR1 SGHNT, CDR2 YENEEA. The CDR3 loop spans 16 amino acids. V dropped 1 base and J dropped 5; count of bases not matched to a gene: 9.

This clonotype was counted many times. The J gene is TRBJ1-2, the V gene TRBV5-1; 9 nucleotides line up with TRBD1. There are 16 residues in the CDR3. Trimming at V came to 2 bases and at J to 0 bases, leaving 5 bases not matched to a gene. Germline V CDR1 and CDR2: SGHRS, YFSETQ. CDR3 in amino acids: CASSLHRDRANYGYTF. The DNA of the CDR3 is TGCGCCAGCAGCTTACACCGGGACAGGGCTAACTATGGCTACACCTTC.

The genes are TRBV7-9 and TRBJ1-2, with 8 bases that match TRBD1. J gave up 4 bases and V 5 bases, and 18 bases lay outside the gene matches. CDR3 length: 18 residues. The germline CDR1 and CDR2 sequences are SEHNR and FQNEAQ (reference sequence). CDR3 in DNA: TGTGCCAGCAGCCCCCCTAATACAGGGGGGAGAGGGGGCTATGGCTACACCTTC. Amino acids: CASSPPNTGGRGGYGYTF.

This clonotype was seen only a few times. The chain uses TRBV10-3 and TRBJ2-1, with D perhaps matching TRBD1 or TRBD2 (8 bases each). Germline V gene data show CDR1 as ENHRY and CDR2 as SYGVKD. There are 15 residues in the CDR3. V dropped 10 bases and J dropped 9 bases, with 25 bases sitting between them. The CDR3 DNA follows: TGTGCCACCGCCGGGGGGGCAGGGGGCGCAGGTGAGCAGTTCTTC. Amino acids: CATAGGAGGAGEQFF.

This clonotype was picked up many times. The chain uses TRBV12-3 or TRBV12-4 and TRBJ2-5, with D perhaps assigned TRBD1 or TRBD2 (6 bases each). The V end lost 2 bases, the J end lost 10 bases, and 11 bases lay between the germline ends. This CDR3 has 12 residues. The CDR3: CASSLSGGGQYF. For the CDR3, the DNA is TGTGCCAGCAGTTTATCAGGAGGGGGCCAGTACTTC.

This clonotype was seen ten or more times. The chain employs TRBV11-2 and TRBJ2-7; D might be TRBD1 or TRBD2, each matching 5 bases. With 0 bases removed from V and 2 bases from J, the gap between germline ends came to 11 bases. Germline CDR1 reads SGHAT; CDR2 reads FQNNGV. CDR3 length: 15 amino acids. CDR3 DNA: TGTGCCAGCAGCTTAGATAATGGGGGACCCTACGAGCAGTACTTC. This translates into CASSLDNGGPYEQYF.

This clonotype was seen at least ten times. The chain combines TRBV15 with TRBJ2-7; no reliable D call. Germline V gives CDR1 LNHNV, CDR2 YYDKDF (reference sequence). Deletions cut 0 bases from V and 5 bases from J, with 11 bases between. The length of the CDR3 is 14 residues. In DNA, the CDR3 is TGTGCCACCAGCAGAGAGGTCTATAGCCACGAGCAGTACTTC. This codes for CATSREVYSHEQYF.

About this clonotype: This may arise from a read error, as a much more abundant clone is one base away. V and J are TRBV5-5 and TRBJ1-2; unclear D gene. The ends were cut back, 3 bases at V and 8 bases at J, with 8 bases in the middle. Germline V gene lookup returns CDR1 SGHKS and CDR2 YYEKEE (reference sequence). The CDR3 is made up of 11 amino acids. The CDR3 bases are TGTGCCAGCAGCTCCAGAGTGGGCTACACCTTC. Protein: CASSSRVGYTF.

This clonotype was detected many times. Written as DNA, the CDR3 is TGTGCCAGCAGCTCTACTTTAGCGGGACACCTCTACAATGAGCAGTTCTTC. Its protein product is CASSSTLAGHLYNEQFF. This sequence joins TRBV7-2 and TRBJ2-1; TRBD2 matches 8 bases. The CDR3 has 17 amino acids. Germline V gene sequence: CDR1 SGHTA, CDR2 FQGNSA. Germline trimming cut 4 bases from V and 3 bases from J; bases unmatched to any gene: 11.

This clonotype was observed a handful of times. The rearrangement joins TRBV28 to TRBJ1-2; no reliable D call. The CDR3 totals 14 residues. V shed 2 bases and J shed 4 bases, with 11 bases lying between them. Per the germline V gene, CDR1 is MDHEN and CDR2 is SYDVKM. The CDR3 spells CASSLTRSLYGYTF. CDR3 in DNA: TGTGCCAGCAGTTTAACAAGGAGCCTCTATGGCTACACCTTC.

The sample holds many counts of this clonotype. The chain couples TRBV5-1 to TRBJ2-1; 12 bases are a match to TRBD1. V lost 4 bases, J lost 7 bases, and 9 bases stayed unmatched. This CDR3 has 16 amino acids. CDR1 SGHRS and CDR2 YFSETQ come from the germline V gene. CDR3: CASSTTGTGGYNEQFF. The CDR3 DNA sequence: TGCGCCAGCAGCACTACCGGGACAGGGGGCTATAATGAGCAGTTCTTC.

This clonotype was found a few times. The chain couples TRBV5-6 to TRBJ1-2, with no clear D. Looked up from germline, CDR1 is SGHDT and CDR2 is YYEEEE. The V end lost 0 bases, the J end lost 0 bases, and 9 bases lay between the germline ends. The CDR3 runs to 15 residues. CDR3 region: CASSLVVRTNYGYTF. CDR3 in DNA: TGTGCCAGCAGCTTGGTCGTAAGGACTAACTATGGCTACACCTTC. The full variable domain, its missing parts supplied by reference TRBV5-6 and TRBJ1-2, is DAGVTQSPTHLIKTRGQQVTLRCSPKSGHDTVSWYQQALGQGPQFIFQYYEEEERQRGNFPDRFSGHQFPNYSSELNVNALLLGDSALYLCASSLVVRTNYGYTFGSGTRLTVV.

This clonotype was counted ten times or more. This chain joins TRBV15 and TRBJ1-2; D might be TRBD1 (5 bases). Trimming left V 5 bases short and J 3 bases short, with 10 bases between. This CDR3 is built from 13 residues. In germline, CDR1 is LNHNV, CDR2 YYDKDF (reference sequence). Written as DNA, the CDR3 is TGTGCCACCAGCGGGGACCGCCACTATGGCTACACCTTC. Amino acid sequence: CATSGDRHYGYTF.

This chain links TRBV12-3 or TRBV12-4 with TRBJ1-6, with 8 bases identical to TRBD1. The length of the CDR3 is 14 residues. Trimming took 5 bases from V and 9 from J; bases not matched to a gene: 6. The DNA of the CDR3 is TGTGCCAGCAGTCGGACAGGGAATTTTTCACCCCTCCACTTT. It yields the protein CASSRTGNFSPLHF.

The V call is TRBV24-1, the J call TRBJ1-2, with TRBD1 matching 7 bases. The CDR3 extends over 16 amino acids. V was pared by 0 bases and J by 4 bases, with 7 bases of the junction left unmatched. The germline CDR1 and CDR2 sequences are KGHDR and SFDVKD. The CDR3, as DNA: TGTGCCACCAGTGATTTGCGGTCGACAGGGATCTATGGCTACACCTTC. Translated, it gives CATSDLRSTGIYGYTF.

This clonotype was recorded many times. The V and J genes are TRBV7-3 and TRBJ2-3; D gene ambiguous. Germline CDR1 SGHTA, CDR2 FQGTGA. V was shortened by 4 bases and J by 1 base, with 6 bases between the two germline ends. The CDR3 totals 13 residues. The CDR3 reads CASSWSGTDTQYF. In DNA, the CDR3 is TGTGCCAGCAGCTGGTCTGGCACAGATACGCAGTATTTT.

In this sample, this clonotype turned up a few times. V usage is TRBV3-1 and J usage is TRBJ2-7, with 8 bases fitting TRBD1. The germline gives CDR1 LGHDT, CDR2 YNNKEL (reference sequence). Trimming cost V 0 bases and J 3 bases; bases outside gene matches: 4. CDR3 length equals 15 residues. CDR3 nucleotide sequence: TGTGCCAGCAGCCAAGATACCGGACAGGGCTACGAGCAGTACTTC. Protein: CASSQDTGQGYEQYF.